This T cell receptor beta chain was recovered during a study of long-term antiretroviral therapy in people with HIV. General study points: Diversity measured after ART increased yet remained under transplant donor controls. Collection of the blood, which took place between about 2004 and 2018, possibly occurred under older ART regimens. Pre-ART clonal expansion yielded clones that dominated the repertoire at all time points.

The authors ran the immunoSEQ assay, v3.0, at survey level. Data came from immunoSEQ multiplex PCR; TCRdb stores just in-frame clones and leaves some out. The sample lists under 20,000 clones; roughly 80% were seen once. Each participant with HIV received care in the United States. As to this clone: As yet, its antigen is unknown.

This CDR3 has 15 amino acids. V was clipped by 0 bases and J by 2 bases, with 10 bases between them. Germline CDR1 and CDR2: KGHSH and LQKENI. This receptor was identified in a man aged 35-49 years with HIV. Material: unsorted PBMCs, obtained just before starting antiretroviral therapy. The chain carries TRBV18 and TRBJ2-5, with D hard to call. CDR3 region: CASSPPRSVQETQYF. For the CDR3, the DNA is TGTGCCAGCTCACCACCTCGGAGCGTACAAGAGACCCAGTACTTC.